Listed below are T cell receptor beta chains from one sample, sequenced in a study of cytomegalovirus exposure and HLA in healthy donors. Repertoires were generated with immunoSEQ multiplex PCR, while TCRdb's copy carries only in-frame clones and drops some. The table lists roughly 110,000 clones, 70% to 80% of them singletons, with 3% to 4.5% in the top ten. Sequencing was performed on PBMCs. The receptors shown here come from a man in his 60s in good health and CMV-seronegative. The conserved cysteine and the conserved F or W are not part of the CDR3 here. Fields, in order: V gene, J gene, CDR3 protein.

TRBV7-9	TRBJ1-1	ASSLVWTGDTEAF
TRBV2	TRBJ2-7	ASSAGQGFSYEQY
TRBV19	TRBJ2-2	ASAWGGAQGTGELF
TRBV19	TRBJ1-4	ASSPGQGIATNEKLF
TRBV6-5	TRBJ1-1	ASSPRDNTEAF
TRBV7-2	TRBJ1-3	ASSRGFSGNTIY
TRBV5-1	TRBJ2-3	ASSLAGGTDTQY
TRBV2	TRBJ2-3	ASTAATDTQY
TRBV4-1	TRBJ1-1	ASSLIPGEAF
TRBV6-6	TRBJ2-5	ASRGQGEETQY
TRBV4-3	TRBJ1-5	ASSQDVGSGNQPQH
TRBV6-6	TRBJ1-5	ATKQGNQPQH
TRBV9	TRBJ1-2	ASQPGTGKRGYT
TRBV4-2	TRBJ1-3	ASSQDPGAGNSGNTIY
TRBV7-9	TRBJ2-1	ASSLVRGLDNEQF
TRBV5-4	TRBJ1-1	ASSFGTGGYTEAF
TRBV5-1	TRBJ2-1	ASSLVRGAIDEQF
TRBV4-1	TRBJ1-1	ASSQHIGTGGAYTEAF
TRBV4-1	TRBJ2-5	ASSLQGFEETQY
TRBV5-4	TRBJ1-6	ASRPYGGNLSPLH
TRBV7-3	TRBJ1-2	ASSPGQGDGYT
TRBV6-5	TRBJ2-3	ASSPPGISTDTQY
TRBV18	TRBJ1-5	ASSPLFANQPQH
TRBV5-1	TRBJ1-1	ASSLDGDQNTEAF
TRBV5-4	TRBJ2-5	ASSLDSIETQY
TRBV30	TRBJ2-2	AWSANRGAGELF
TRBV5-4	TRBJ1-2	ASSGPGQGEAQTGYT
TRBV2	TRBJ1-6	ASRGNQESPLH
TRBV5-4	TRBJ2-5	ASSLRGGPETQY
TRBV4-2	TRBJ2-1	ASRPTGAEQF
TRBV27	TRBJ2-7	ASSSYSRPYEQY
TRBV7-2	TRBJ1-4	ASSFGGIGNEKLF
TRBV5-1	TRBJ1-5	ASSSGQANQPQH
TRBV4-2	TRBJ2-3	ASSQDELAGSDTQY
TRBV5-6	TRBJ2-3	ASSRTMRGPRNTQY
TRBV6-5	TRBJ1-1	ASSRDTTNTEAF
TRBV5-1	TRBJ1-1	ASTQSTGSNTEAF
TRBV11-1	TRBJ2-3	ASSLRLAGGTTDTQY
TRBV2	TRBJ2-5	ASRAGWDREETQY
TRBV4-3	TRBJ2-1	ASSWAGGSYNEQF
TRBV6-6	-	ASSNIASEQY
TRBV7-9	TRBJ1-6	ASSLERAGKSSYNSPLH